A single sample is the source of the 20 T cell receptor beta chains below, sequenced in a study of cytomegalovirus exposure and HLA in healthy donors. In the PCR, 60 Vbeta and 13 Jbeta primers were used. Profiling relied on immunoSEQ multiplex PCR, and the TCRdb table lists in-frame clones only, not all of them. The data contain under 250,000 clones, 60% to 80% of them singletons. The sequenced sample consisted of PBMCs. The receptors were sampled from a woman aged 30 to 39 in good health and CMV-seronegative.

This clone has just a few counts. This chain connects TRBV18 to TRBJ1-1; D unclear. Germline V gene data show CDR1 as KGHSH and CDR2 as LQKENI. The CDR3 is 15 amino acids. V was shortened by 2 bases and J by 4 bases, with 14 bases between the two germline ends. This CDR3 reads CASSPGGLPGTEAFF. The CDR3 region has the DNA TGTGCCAGCTCACCAGGCGGACTCCCGGGCACTGAAGCTTTCTTT.

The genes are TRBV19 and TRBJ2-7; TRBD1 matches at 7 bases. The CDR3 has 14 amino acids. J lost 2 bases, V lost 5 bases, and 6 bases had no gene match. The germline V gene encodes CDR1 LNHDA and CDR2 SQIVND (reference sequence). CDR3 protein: CASSLRTGPYEQYF. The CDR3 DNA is TGTGCCAGTAGTCTACGGACAGGTCCCTACGAGCAGTACTTC.

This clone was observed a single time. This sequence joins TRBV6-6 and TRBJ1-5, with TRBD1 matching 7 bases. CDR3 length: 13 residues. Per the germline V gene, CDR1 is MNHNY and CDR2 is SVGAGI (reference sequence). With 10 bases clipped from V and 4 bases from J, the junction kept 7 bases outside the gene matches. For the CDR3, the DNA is TGTGCCACCCTAGACAGGGCAAATCAGCCCCAGCATTTT. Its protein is CATLDRANQPQHF.

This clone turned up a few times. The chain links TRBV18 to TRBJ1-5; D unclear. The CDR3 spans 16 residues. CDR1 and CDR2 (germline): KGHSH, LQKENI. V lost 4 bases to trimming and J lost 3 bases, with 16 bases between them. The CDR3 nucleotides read TGTGCCAGCTCACTATCGACACCACTGTCCAATCAGCCCCAGCATTTT. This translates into CASSLSTPLSNQPQHF.

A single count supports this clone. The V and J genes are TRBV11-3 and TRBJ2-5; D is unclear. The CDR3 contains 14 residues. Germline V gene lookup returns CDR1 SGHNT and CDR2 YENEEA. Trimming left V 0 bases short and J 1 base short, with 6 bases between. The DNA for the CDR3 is TGTGCCAGCAGCTTAGACCGCAGCCAAGAGACCCAGTACTTC. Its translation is CASSLDRSQETQYF.

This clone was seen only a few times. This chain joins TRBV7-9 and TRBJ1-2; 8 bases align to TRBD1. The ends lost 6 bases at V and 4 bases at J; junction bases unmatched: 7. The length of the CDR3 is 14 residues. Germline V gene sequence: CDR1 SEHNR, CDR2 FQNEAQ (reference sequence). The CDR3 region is CASSHLDRGYGYTF. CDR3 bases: TGTGCCAGCAGTCACCTTGACAGGGGCTATGGCTACACCTTC.

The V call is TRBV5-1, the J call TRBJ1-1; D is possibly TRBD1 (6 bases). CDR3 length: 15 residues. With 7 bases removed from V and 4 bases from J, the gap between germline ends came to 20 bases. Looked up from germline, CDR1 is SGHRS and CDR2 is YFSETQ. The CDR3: CASLPGQSAGTEAFF. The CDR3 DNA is TGCGCCAGCCTCCCTGGACAGTCGGCGGGCACTGAAGCTTTCTTT.

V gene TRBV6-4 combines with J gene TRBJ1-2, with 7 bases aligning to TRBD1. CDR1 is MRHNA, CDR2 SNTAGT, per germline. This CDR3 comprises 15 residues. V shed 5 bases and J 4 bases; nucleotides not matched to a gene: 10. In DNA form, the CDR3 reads TGTGCCAGCAGTCCCGACAGGGATCAGGGCTATGGCTACACCTTC. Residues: CASSPDRDQGYGYTF.

The CDR3 region is CASSLSTGNTEAFF. DNA of the CDR3: TGTGCCAGCAGCTTATCGACGGGGAACACTGAAGCTTTCTTT. The rearrangement links TRBV7-6 to TRBJ1-1; no clear D. The CDR3 has 14 amino acids. Germline loops: CDR1 SGHVS, CDR2 FNYEAQ. Trimming took 2 bases from V and 1 from J, leaving 8 bases between them.

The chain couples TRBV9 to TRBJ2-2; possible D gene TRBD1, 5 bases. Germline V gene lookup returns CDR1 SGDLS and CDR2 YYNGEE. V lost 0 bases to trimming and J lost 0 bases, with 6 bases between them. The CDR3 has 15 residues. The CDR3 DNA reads TGTGCCAGCAGCGTAGGGACATCGAACACCGGGGAGCTGTTTTTT. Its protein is CASSVGTSNTGELFF.

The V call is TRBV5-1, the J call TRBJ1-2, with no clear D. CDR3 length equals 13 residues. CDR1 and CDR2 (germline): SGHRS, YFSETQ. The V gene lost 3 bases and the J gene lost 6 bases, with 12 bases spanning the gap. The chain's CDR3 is CASSSFGRDGYTF. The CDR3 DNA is TGCGCCAGCAGCTCTTTCGGGCGGGATGGCTACACCTTC.

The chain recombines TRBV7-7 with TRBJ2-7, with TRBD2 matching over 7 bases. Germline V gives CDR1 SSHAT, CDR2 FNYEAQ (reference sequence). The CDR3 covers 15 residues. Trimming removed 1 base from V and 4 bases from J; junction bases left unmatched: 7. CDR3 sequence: CASSLGTGTIYEQYF. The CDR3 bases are TGTGCCAGCAGCTTAGGTACCGGGACTATATACGAGCAGTACTTC.

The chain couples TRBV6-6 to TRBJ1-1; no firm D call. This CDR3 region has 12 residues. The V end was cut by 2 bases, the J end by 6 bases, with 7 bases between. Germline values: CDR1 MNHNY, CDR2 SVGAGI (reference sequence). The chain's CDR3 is CASSYPDSEAFF. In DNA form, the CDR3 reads TGTGCCAGCAGTTACCCGGACTCTGAAGCTTTCTTT.

Here the CDR3 DNA reads TGTGCCAGCAGCGACCGGGACAGGTATTACGAGCAGTACTTC. Translation gives CASSDRDRYYEQYF. The rearrangement uses TRBV5-6 and TRBJ2-7, with TRBD1 matching over 8 bases. CDR1 and CDR2 (germline): SGHDT, YYEEEE. CDR3 size: 14 residues. Unmatched junction bases numbered 7, after V lost 4 bases and J lost 4 bases.

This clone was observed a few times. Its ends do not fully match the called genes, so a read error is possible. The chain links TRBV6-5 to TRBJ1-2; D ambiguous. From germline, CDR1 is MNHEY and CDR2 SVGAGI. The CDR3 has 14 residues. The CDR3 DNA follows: TGTGCCAGCCTGAAAAGTCGAGCTAACTATGGCTACCCCTTC. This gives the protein CASLKSRANYGYPF.

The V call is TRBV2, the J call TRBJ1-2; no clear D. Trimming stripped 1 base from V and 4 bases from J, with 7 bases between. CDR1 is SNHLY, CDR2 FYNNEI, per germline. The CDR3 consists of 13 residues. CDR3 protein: CASSEDTVYGYTF. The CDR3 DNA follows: TGTGCCAGCAGTGAAGATACAGTCTATGGCTACACCTTC.

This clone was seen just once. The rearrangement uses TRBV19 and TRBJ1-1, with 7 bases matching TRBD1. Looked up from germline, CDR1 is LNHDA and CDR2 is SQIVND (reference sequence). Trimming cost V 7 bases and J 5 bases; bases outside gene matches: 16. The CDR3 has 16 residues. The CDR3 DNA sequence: TGTGCCAGTAATGTTAGGGGGCTACCCCAGGAGACTGAAGCTTTCTTT. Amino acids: CASNVRGLPQETEAFF.

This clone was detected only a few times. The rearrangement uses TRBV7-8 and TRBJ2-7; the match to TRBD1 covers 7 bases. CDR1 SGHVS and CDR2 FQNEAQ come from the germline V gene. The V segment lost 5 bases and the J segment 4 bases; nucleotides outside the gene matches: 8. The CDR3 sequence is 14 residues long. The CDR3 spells CASSRGQTSYEQYF. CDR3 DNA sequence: TGTGCCAGCAGCCGGGGACAGACTTCTTACGAGCAGTACTTC.

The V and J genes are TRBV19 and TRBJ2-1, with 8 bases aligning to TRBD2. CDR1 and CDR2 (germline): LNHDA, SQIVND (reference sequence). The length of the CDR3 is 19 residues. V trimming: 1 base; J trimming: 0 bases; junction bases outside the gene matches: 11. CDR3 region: CASSIGIRKRGSSYNEQFF. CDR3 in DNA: TGTGCCAGTAGTATAGGGATTAGGAAGCGGGGGAGCTCCTACAATGAGCAGTTCTTC.

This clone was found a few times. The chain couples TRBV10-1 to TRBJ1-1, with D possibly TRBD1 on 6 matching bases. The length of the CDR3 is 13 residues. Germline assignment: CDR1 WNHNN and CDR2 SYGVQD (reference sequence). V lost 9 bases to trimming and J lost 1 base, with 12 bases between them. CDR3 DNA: TGCGCCAGTTTGGACAGCCAGAACACTGAAGCTTTCTTT. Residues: CASLDSQNTEAFF.